Each of the 20 T cell receptor beta chains below was sequenced from the same sample in a study of long-term antiretroviral therapy in people with HIV (dated 2022 in TCRdb). The immunoSEQ hsTCRB v3.0 assay was used at survey level resolution to sequence the TRB variable region. TCRdb took over this immuneACCESS table, retaining in-frame rearrangements with V and J assigned. Such tables are incomplete; in checked studies, under half of the missing clones stem from an unresolved V gene, and the remainder is unexplained. Present in this sample are about 12,000 clones, approximately 79% of which were seen just once. The ten largest account for around 10% of the sample. The specimen was unsorted PBMCs, collected 0.8 years before starting antiretroviral therapy. The receptors were sampled from a woman in her 40s with HIV.

The chain employs TRBV27 and TRBJ2-7; 9 bases line up with TRBD1. The germline V gene encodes CDR1 MNHEY and CDR2 SMNVEV (reference sequence). This CDR3 has 14 amino acids. Trimming removed 2 bases from V and 3 bases from J; junction bases left unmatched: 2. The CDR3 sequence is CASSLGQGYYEQYF. CDR3 sequence (DNA): TGTGCCAGCAGTTTAGGACAGGGGTACTACGAGCAGTACTTC.

This clone was found a few times. The rearrangement uses TRBV18 and TRBJ1-2; TRBD1 matches at 7 bases. Germline CDR1 is KGHSH and CDR2 is LQKENI. V was clipped by 3 bases and J by 0 bases; unmatched bases: 1. The length of the CDR3 is 14 residues. CDR3 DNA: TGTGCCAGCTCACCGGGACAGACTAACTATGGCTACACCTTC. Encoded protein: CASSPGQTNYGYTF. The full variable domain, rest sourced from reference TRBV18 and TRBJ1-2, is NAGVMQNPRHLVRRRGQEARLRCSPMKGHSHVYWYRQLPEEGLKFMVYLQKENIIDESGMPKERFSAEFPKEGPSILRIQQVVRGDSAAYFCASSPGQTNYGYTFGSGTRLTVV.

The chain joins TRBV25-1 to TRBJ2-1, with D maybe TRBD2 (6 bases). Between the trimmed V and J ends, which lost 2 bases and 0 bases, there was a span of 8 bases. This CDR3 region has 15 residues. Per germline, CDR1 MGHDK and CDR2 SYGVNS. The CDR3 region has the DNA TGTGCCAGCAGTGAAGGAGCGGGCTCCTACAATGAGCAGTTCTTC. Its protein is CASSEGAGSYNEQFF. Complete variable domain (other parts from reference TRBV25-1 and TRBJ2-1): EADIYQTPRYLVIGTGKKITLECSQTMGHDKMYWYQQDPGMELHLIHYSYGVNSTEKGDLSSESTVSRIRTEHFPLTLESARPSHTSQYLCASSEGAGSYNEQFFGPGTRLTVL.

The V and J genes are TRBV7-6 and TRBJ1-4, with a weak D call TRBD1 (6 bases). Looked up from germline, CDR1 is SGHVS and CDR2 is FNYEAQ. The CDR3 covers 13 residues. Between the trimmed V and J ends, which lost 6 bases and 3 bases, there was a span of 8 bases. The CDR3 loop is CASRQGPNEKLFF. As DNA, the CDR3 is TGTGCCAGCAGACAGGGTCCTAATGAAAAACTGTTTTTT.

This chain connects TRBV7-2 to TRBJ2-1; D call uncertain. The germline V and J ends were trimmed by 4 bases and 6 bases, with 13 bases remaining between them. The CDR3 totals 14 residues. The germline CDR1 and CDR2 sequences are SGHTA and FQGNSA. CDR3 in DNA: TGTGCCAGCAGCTCAAATCCGGGTCCCAATGAGCAGTTCTTC. Protein product: CASSSNPGPNEQFF.

The V call is TRBV4-2, the J call TRBJ2-7; no firm D call. Per germline, CDR1 LGHNA and CDR2 YNFKEQ. The CDR3 covers 15 residues. V lost 0 bases and J lost 3, with 12 bases in between. The CDR3 coding sequence is TGTGCCAGCAGCCAAGACTCTCCAGCGCTCTACGAGCAGTACTTC. Its translation is CASSQDSPALYEQYF.

V and J are TRBV7-2 and TRBJ2-4; D gene uncertain. From germline, CDR1 is SGHTA and CDR2 FQGNSA. Trimming left V 4 bases short and J 9 bases short, with 7 bases between. The length of the CDR3 is 11 residues. The CDR3 DNA follows: TGTGCCAGCAGCTCCCGGGCCATTCAGTACTTC. It yields the protein CASSSRAIQYF.

The chain is built from TRBV11-2 and TRBJ2-5, with D possibly called TRBD1 or TRBD2 (6 bases each). The CDR3 runs 16 residues. The germline V and J ends were trimmed by 1 base and 3 bases, with 15 bases remaining between them. Germline CDR1 SGHAT, CDR2 FQNNGV. Written as DNA, the CDR3 is TGTGCCAGCAGCTTAGGGGGGGCAGGCTCTAAAGAGACCCAGTACTTC. Protein product: CASSLGGAGSKETQYF.

The chain couples TRBV6-1 to TRBJ2-2, with TRBD1 matching over 8 bases. CDR1 MNHNS and CDR2 SASEGT come from the germline V gene. V dropped 11 bases and J dropped 3; count of bases not matched to a gene: 11. This CDR3 comprises 15 residues. The CDR3 protein is CAANRQGLDTGELFF. For the CDR3, the DNA is TGTGCCGCGAATCGACAGGGGCTCGACACCGGGGAGCTGTTTTTT.

V usage is TRBV5-1 and J usage is TRBJ2-7; TRBD2 aligns across 10 bases. The CDR3 contains 15 residues. The V gene's germline CDR1 is SGHRS and CDR2 YFSETQ. J lost 7 bases, V lost 5 bases, and 12 bases had no gene match. CDR3 coding DNA: TGCGCCAGCAGTTTAACTAGCGGGGCCCAGGGGGAGCAGTACTTC. This gives the protein CASSLTSGAQGEQYF.

The rearrangement links TRBV4-2 to TRBJ2-5; the D is unclear. This CDR3 spans 16 amino acids. Trimming pared 0 bases from V and 7 bases from J, leaving 18 bases between. The V gene's germline CDR1 is LGHNA and CDR2 YNFKEQ. DNA of the CDR3: TGTGCCAGCAGCCAAGAAGCGAAGGCTAGTGTTGGGACCCAGTACTTC. Encoded protein: CASSQEAKASVGTQYF.

This clone occurred once. The chain carries TRBV6-5 and TRBJ1-1; possibly TRBD1 for D (5 bases). This CDR3 is 14 amino acids long. Germline V gene data show CDR1 as MNHEY and CDR2 as SVGAGI. Trimming pared 2 bases from V and 0 bases from J, leaving 7 bases between. The CDR3 loop is CASSYGGMNTEAFF. Written as DNA, the CDR3 is TGTGCCAGCAGTTACGGGGGGATGAACACTGAAGCTTTCTTT.

The chain uses TRBV13 and TRBJ2-7; D gene unclear. Trimming took 0 bases from V and 1 from J, leaving 7 bases between them. The CDR3 consists of 14 residues. Germline V gives CDR1 PRHDT, CDR2 FYEKMQ (reference sequence). The CDR3 DNA reads as TGTGCCAGCAGCTTAGGTTTGGGTTCCTACGAGCAGTACTTC. Protein product: CASSLGLGSYEQYF.

The rearrangement joins TRBV18 to TRBJ1-4; D is unresolved. V gave up 2 bases and J gave up 4 bases, with 2 bases separating them. Germline CDR1 and CDR2: KGHSH and LQKENI. This CDR3 spans 12 amino acids. The CDR3 region has the DNA TGTGCCAGCTCACCAGATAATGAAAAACTGTTTTTT. Amino acid sequence: CASSPDNEKLFF.

This chain connects TRBV4-3 to TRBJ2-3, with unresolved D. V was cut by 0 bases and J by 6 bases, with 13 bases left in between. There are 15 residues in the CDR3. Germline V gives CDR1 LGHNA, CDR2 YSLEER. As DNA, the CDR3 is TGCGCCAGCAGCCAAGAGGTAACATGGGGTGATACGCAGTATTTT. Its translation: CASSQEVTWGDTQYF.

This clone was observed once. This chain links TRBV14 with TRBJ2-3; TRBD2 matches 8 bases. The length of the CDR3 is 11 residues. Looked up from germline, CDR1 is SGHDN and CDR2 is FVKESK. V shed 6 bases, J shed 15 bases, and the junction held 8 bases outside the gene matches. CDR3 DNA: TGTGCCAGCAGTCCGGGACTAGGATCCTATTTT. Protein: CASSPGLGSYF.

This clone has more than one count but fewer than ten. This chain's CDR3 is CASSEGRNYEQYF. DNA for the CDR3: TGTGCCAGCAGTGAGGGCAGAAACTACGAGCAGTACTTC. The V and J genes are TRBV2 and TRBJ2-7; no clear D gene. CDR3 length: 13 amino acids. Per germline, CDR1 SNHLY and CDR2 FYNNEI. V lost 3 bases, J lost 3 bases, and 9 bases lay in between.

This clone occurred a few times. The V gene is TRBV7-9, the J gene TRBJ2-7; D ambiguous. V was pared by 2 bases and J by 3 bases, with 11 bases between. Germline V gene sequence: CDR1 SEHNR, CDR2 FQNEAQ (reference sequence). The CDR3 is 14 residues long. The CDR3 nucleotides read TGTGCCAGCAGCTTAAGCCTAGACCTCTACGAGCAGTACTTC. Translation: CASSLSLDLYEQYF.

The CDR3 DNA is TGTGCCAGCAGCTCTCCATGGCTAGCGGTTCGGGGACCAGATACGCAGTATTTT. Its translation: CASSSPWLAVRGPDTQYF. The rearrangement joins TRBV11-3 to TRBJ2-3; 7 nucleotides align to TRBD2. The CDR3 sequence is 18 residues long. The V gene's germline CDR1 is SGHNT and CDR2 YENEEA. V shed 4 bases, J shed 4 bases, and the junction held 17 bases outside the gene matches.

J is TRBJ1-2 and V is TRBV21-1. TRBV21-1 is tagged as a pseudogene. The CDR3 covers 17 residues. The CDR3 DNA sequence: TGTGCCAGCAGCAAAGCAGTAGTTAGGACGGGGCCTTATGGCTACACCTTC. It is translated as CASSKAVVRTGPYGYTF.